A selection of T cell receptor beta chains follows, all from one sample in a study of control samples from healthy donors and cancer patients. Using immunoSEQ multiplex PCR, the repertoire was profiled, and TCRdb retains in-frame clones only, with some absent. The data show 75,000 to 95,000 clones, about 92% seen once. The sequencing sample was made of blood. All receptors come from a woman younger than 45 in good health. Each CDR3 is given with its conserved first and last residue. A D gene is named only where the DNA matches it firmly. Clone size is shown for a subset of rows, as once, few, many or a class of expanded clone.

TRBV2	few	.	TRBJ1-3	CASSEEAGLTIYF	TGTGCCAGCAGTGAAGAAGCAGGGTTGACCATATATTTT
TRBV28	.	.	TRBJ1-4	CASSDTGRSVEKLFF	TGTGCCAGCAGTGATACGGGACGGAGCGTAGAAAAACTGTTTTTT
TRBV15	.	.	TRBJ2-4	CATKRSHSDIQYF	TGTGCCACCAAGAGGTCGCACAGTGACATTCAGTACTTC
TRBV13	.	.	TRBJ1-1	CASSLGDRNTEAFF	TGTGCCAGCAGCTTAGGCGACCGGAACACTGAAGCTTTCTTT
TRBV9	.	.	TRBJ2-5	CASSLGAGETQYF	TGTGCCAGCAGTCTAGGGGCCGGGGAGACCCAGTACTTC
TRBV11-2	once	TRBD1	TRBJ1-2	CASSLVAGGFYGYTF	TGTGCCAGCAGCTTAGTGGCAGGGGGCTTCTATGGCTACACCTTC
TRBV7-3	.	.	TRBJ1-1	CASSQAPNTEAFF	TGTGCCAGCAGCCAAGCACCGAACACTGAAGCTTTCTTT
TRBV2	.	.	TRBJ2-7	CASSEKVGYEQYF	TGTGCCAGCAGTGAAAAAGTAGGCTACGAGCAGTACTTC
TRBV19	.	.	TRBJ2-1	CASSLTGQGLHNEQFF	TGTGCCAGTAGTTTAACAGGGCAGGGTCTCCACAATGAGCAGTTCTTC
TRBV7-8	.	TRBD1	TRBJ2-5	CASSLYRGQETQYF	TGTGCCAGCAGCTTATACAGGGGCCAAGAGACCCAGTACTTC
TRBV12-3/TRBV12-4	.	TRBD2	TRBJ2-5	CASSLQGGETQYF	TGTGCCAGCAGTTTACAGGGAGGGGAGACCCAGTACTTC
TRBV9	.	.	TRBJ2-2	CASSVVPDTPNAGELFF	TGTGCCAGCAGCGTAGTGCCGGACACCCCTAACGCCGGGGAGCTGTTTTTT
TRBV28	.	.	TRBJ2-7	CASSFLAGSYEQYF	TGTGCCAGCAGTTTCCTGGCAGGGTCCTACGAGCAGTACTTC
TRBV4-1	.	.	TRBJ1-1	CASSQEGGGTEAFF	TGCGCCAGCAGCCAGGAGGGGGGTGGCACTGAAGCTTTCTTT
TRBV13	.	TRBD1	TRBJ1-2	CASSLPTGARSGYTF	TGTGCCAGCAGCTTGCCGACAGGGGCGCGTTCTGGCTACACCTTC
TRBV4-1	.	TRBD2	TRBJ2-3	CASSQLAGTVDTQYF	TGCGCCAGCAGCCAACTAGCGGGGACCGTAGATACGCAGTATTTT
TRBV10-3	once	.	TRBJ1-5	CAISDPGTDQPQHF	TGTGCCATCAGTGATCCCGGCACGGATCAGCCCCAGCATTTT
TRBV2	few	TRBD1	TRBJ2-7	CASIGTGNSYEQYF	TGTGCCAGCATAGGGACAGGCAATTCCTACGAGCAGTACTTC
TRBV4-1	.	TRBD2	TRBJ2-1	CASSPMPGLENEQFF	TGCGCCAGCAGCCCTATGCCGGGACTAGAGAATGAGCAGTTCTTC
TRBV24-1	.	.	TRBJ2-2	CATSDIPGLLNTGELFF	TGTGCCACCAGTGATATACCGGGACTCCTTAACACCGGGGAGCTGTTTTTT
TRBV7-6	.	TRBD2	TRBJ2-1	CASSLAGTSINEQFF	TGTGCCAGCAGCTTAGCCGGGACTAGCATCAATGAGCAGTTCTTC
TRBV5-8	.	.	TRBJ2-3	CASSLEGHLTDTQYF	TGTGCCAGCAGCTTGGAAGGCCACCTCACAGATACGCAGTATTTT
TRBV19	.	.	TRBJ1-5	CASSISEYSNQPQHF	TGTGCCAGTAGTATATCGGAGTATAGCAATCAGCCCCAGCATTTT
TRBV28	.	.	TRBJ1-1	CASALGRKTEAFF	TGTGCCAGCGCCCTCGGGCGGAAAACTGAAGCTTTCTTT
TRBV7-7	.	.	TRBJ2-3	CASSLGRPGTDTQYF	TGTGCTAGCAGCTTGGGGAGACCCGGCACAGATACGCAGTATTTT